Below are 32 T cell receptor beta chains sequenced from a single sample in a study of OX40 agonist ivuxolimab in advanced cancers. The protocol was immunoSEQ multiplex PCR, while the TCRdb copy is restricted to in-frame clones and leaves out a portion. The data show 60,000 to 75,000 clones, roughly nine tenths seen once. Here the sequenced sample was CD4+ or CD8+ T cells sorted from blood, taken in a trial of the OX40 agonist ivuxolimab. These receptors were obtained from an adult with an advanced solid tumor such as melanoma, head and neck, liver or kidney cancer.

The CDR3: CAWEGTSGLSYNEQFF. The CDR3 bases are TGTGCCTGGGAAGGGACTAGCGGTCTCTCCTACAATGAGCAGTTCTTC. The chain has TRBV30 and TRBJ2-1; 11 bases are a match to TRBD2. The CDR3 is 16 residues long. The ends lost 5 bases at V and 0 bases at J; junction bases unmatched: 6. From germline, CDR1 is GTSNPN and CDR2 SVGIG (reference sequence).

The rearrangement joins TRBV7-2 to TRBJ2-7, with 9 bases matching TRBD2. CDR3 size: 16 residues. Germline lookup yields CDR1 SGHTA and CDR2 FQGNSA. V dropped 1 base and J dropped 0; count of bases not matched to a gene: 4. CDR3 in amino acids: CASSLVAGGSSYEQYF. In DNA, the CDR3 is TGTGCCAGCAGCTTAGTGGCGGGAGGGAGCTCCTACGAGCAGTACTTC.

This clone was observed once. The genes are TRBV11-3 and TRBJ1-2; no clear D. The CDR3 runs 13 residues. V shed 5 bases and J shed 4 bases, with 11 bases lying between them. Looked up from germline, CDR1 is SGHNT and CDR2 is YENEEA. The CDR3 loop reads CASSAGQRYGYTF. The CDR3 nucleotides read TGTGCCAGCAGCGCGGGCCAGCGCTATGGCTACACCTTC.

The J gene is TRBJ1-1, the V gene TRBV30, with D possibly TRBD1 on 5 matching bases. Germline V CDR1 and CDR2: GTSNPN, SVGIG (reference sequence). The length of the CDR3 is 11 residues. The V end lost 5 bases, the J end lost 5 bases, and 9 bases lay between the germline ends. CDR3 in amino acids: CAWGTTTEAFF. The CDR3 coding sequence is TGTGCCTGGGGGACTACGACTGAAGCTTTCTTT. Filled out from reference TRBV30 and TRBJ1-1, the complete variable domain reads SQTIHQWPATLVQPVGSPLSLECTVEGTSNPNLYWYRQAAGRGLQLLFYSVGIGQISSEVPQNLSASRPQDRQFILSSKKLLLSDSGFYLCAWGTTTEAFFGQGTRLTVV.

V gene TRBV11-2 combines with J gene TRBJ2-2, with D possibly being TRBD2 (5 bases). The V gene lost 10 bases and the J gene lost 1 base, with 22 bases spanning the gap. The germline V gene has CDR1 SGHAT and CDR2 FQNNGV. The CDR3 spans 17 residues. The CDR3 spells CATGSVWRQKNTGELFF. The CDR3 nucleotides are TGTGCCACGGGGAGCGTCTGGAGGCAAAAGAACACCGGGGAGCTGTTTTTT.

The rearrangement links TRBV14 to TRBJ2-1, with a weak D call TRBD2 (5 bases). The CDR3 totals 17 residues. Trimming left V 0 bases short and J 2 bases short, with 14 bases between. Germline CDR1 SGHDN, CDR2 FVKESK. The CDR3 protein is CASSQDRRGLAYNEQFF. As DNA, the CDR3 is TGTGCCAGCAGCCAAGATCGTAGAGGGTTAGCCTACAATGAGCAGTTCTTC.

The chain combines TRBV7-9 with TRBJ1-1; D remains ambiguous. This CDR3 is 14 amino acids long. The germline CDR1 and CDR2 sequences are SEHNR and FQNEAQ (reference sequence). V was cut by 4 bases and J by 1 base, with 10 bases left in between. The CDR3 bases are TGTGCCAGCAGCTACCTTACACCGAACACTGAAGCTTTCTTT. It codes for CASSYLTPNTEAFF. Supplemented by reference TRBV7-9 and TRBJ1-1, the full variable domain reads DTGVSQNPRHKITKRGQNVTFRCDPISEHNRLYWYRQTLGQGPEFLTYFQNEAQLEKSRLLSDRFSAERPKGSFSTLEIQRTEQGDSAMYLCASSYLTPNTEAFFGQGTRLTVV.

The chain uses TRBV6-5 and TRBJ2-5, with TRBD2 as a possible D gene (6 bases). The J call may not be correct, given that the DNA end is closer to TRBJ2-7. The CDR3 length is 11 residues. Looked up from germline, CDR1 is MNHEY and CDR2 is SVGAGI. Here the CDR3 reads CASRGGYEQYF. CDR3 in DNA: TGTGCCAGCAGGGGGGGCTACGAGCAGTACTTC.

The genes are TRBV28 and TRBJ2-5; 11 bases fit TRBD2. The CDR3 totals 14 residues. V was pared by 5 bases and J by 5 bases, with 4 bases of the junction left unmatched. Germline V gene lookup returns CDR1 MDHEN and CDR2 SYDVKM. The CDR3 coding sequence is TGTGCCAGCAGTGTACTAGCGGGAGTTGAGACCCAGTACTTC. Its protein product is CASSVLAGVETQYF.

As to this clone: Compared with germline, one end of the junction differs, possibly owing to a read error. The CDR3 spells CASSVTGTEANYGHTF. DNA for the CDR3: TGTGCCAGTAGTGTCACCGGGACAGAAGCTAACTATGGCCACACCTTC. J is TRBJ1-2 and V is TRBV19; 7 nucleotides align to TRBD1. The CDR3 runs 16 residues. The germline V gene has CDR1 LNHDA and CDR2 SQIVND (reference sequence). Complete variable domain (other parts from reference TRBV19 and TRBJ1-2): DGGITQSPKYLFRKEGQNVTLSCEQNLNHDAMYWYRQDPGQGLRLIYYSQIVNDFQKGDIAEGYSVSREKKESFPLTVTSAQKNPTAFYLCASSVTGTEANYGHTFGSGTRLTVV.

This clone was found once. V usage is TRBV30 and J usage is TRBJ1-6; D possibly corresponds to TRBD1 (5 bases). Germline V lookup: CDR1 GTSNPN, CDR2 SVGIG (reference sequence). V dropped 0 bases and J dropped 8 bases, with 14 bases sitting between them. This CDR3 has 15 amino acids. CDR3 sequence: CAWSVPGRNYSPLHF. CDR3 bases: TGTGCCTGGAGTGTACCGGGACGGAACTATTCACCCCTCCACTTT.

This chain uses TRBV6-6 with TRBJ1-5; no reliable D call. Germline CDR1 MNHNY, CDR2 SVGAGI (reference sequence). V was clipped by 2 bases and J by 1 base, with 12 bases between them. The CDR3 length is 16 residues. The CDR3 bases are TGTGCCAGCAGTTACCTCGCCGGCCGCAGCAATCAGCCCCAGCATTTT. The encoded protein is CASSYLAGRSNQPQHF.

The V call is TRBV6-5, the J call TRBJ1-2; D is unclear. The CDR3 runs 14 residues. Germline-derived CDR1 and CDR2 are MNHEY and SVGAGI. Trimming cost V 0 bases and J 2 bases, with 7 bases left between them. The DNA for the CDR3 is TGTGCCAGCAGTTACTCGGGAGGAAACTATGGCTACACCTTC. This sequence encodes CASSYSGGNYGYTF.

The genes are TRBV7-8 and TRBJ2-1; the match to TRBD2 covers 12 bases. The CDR3 extends over 17 amino acids. The ends lost 0 bases at V and 7 bases at J; junction bases unmatched: 7. The germline gives CDR1 SGHVS, CDR2 FQNEAQ. The CDR3 sequence is CASSLAGTSGHRNEQFF. The CDR3 DNA reads TGTGCCAGCAGCTTAGCCGGGACTAGCGGGCATCGTAATGAGCAGTTCTTC.

The chain uses TRBV11-2 and TRBJ1-5; 7 nucleotides match TRBD1. The germline V gene encodes CDR1 SGHAT and CDR2 FQNNGV. Trimming cost V 2 bases and J 4 bases; bases outside gene matches: 5. The CDR3 totals 15 residues. The chain's CDR3 is CASSLSGQLNQPQHF. The DNA for the CDR3 is TGTGCCAGCAGCTTATCGGGACAGCTAAATCAGCCCCAGCATTTT.

Here the CDR3 DNA reads TGTGCCAGGCCCGTGCGCACTGAAGCTTTCTTT. Translated, it gives CARPVRTEAFF. V usage is TRBV14 and J usage is TRBJ1-1; no clear D. Trimming shortened V by 9 bases and J by 4 bases, and 9 bases separated the two germline ends. This CDR3 is built from 11 residues. From germline, CDR1 is SGHDN and CDR2 FVKESK.

The chain employs TRBV2 and TRBJ2-7; 8 nucleotides agree with TRBD2. The CDR3 length is 15 residues. CDR1 and CDR2 (germline): SNHLY, FYNNEI. J was trimmed by 2 bases and V by 4 bases; bases with no gene match: 7. The CDR3 DNA reads as TGTGCCAGCAGTGCGTTGCGGGGGGAGACCTACGAGCAGTACTTC. Translation: CASSALRGETYEQYF.

The V and J genes are TRBV7-2 and TRBJ1-2; 7 positions agree with TRBD1. The CDR3 is 12 residues long. J lost 7 bases, V lost 5 bases, and 4 bases had no gene match. Germline lookup yields CDR1 SGHTA and CDR2 FQGNSA. For the CDR3, the DNA is TGTGCCAGCAGCCCGACAGGGCTTGGCTACACCTTC. Amino acids: CASSPTGLGYTF. The entire variable domain, with the rest obtained from reference TRBV7-2 and TRBJ1-2, is as follows: GAGVSQSPSNKVTEKGKDVELRCDPISGHTALYWYRQSLGQGLEFLIYFQGNSAPDKSGLPSDRFSAERTGGSVSTLTIQRTQQEDSAVYLCASSPTGLGYTFGSGTRLTVV.

V gene TRBV28 combines with J gene TRBJ2-4; a possible D gene is TRBD1 (5 bases). V dropped 2 bases and J dropped 3 bases, with 11 bases sitting between them. In germline, CDR1 is MDHEN, CDR2 SYDVKM. The CDR3 runs 15 residues. The CDR3 DNA reads TGTGCCAGCAGTTTACCAGGGTCGGGCAAAAACATTCAGTACTTC. This codes for CASSLPGSGKNIQYF.

V gene TRBV11-3 combines with J gene TRBJ1-3; D is uncertain. The V and J ends lost 3 bases and 0 bases respectively, with 9 bases between them. This CDR3 contains 15 residues. The V gene's germline CDR1 is SGHNT and CDR2 YENEEA. The CDR3 loop is CASSFGISSGNTIYF. DNA for the CDR3: TGTGCCAGCAGCTTTGGAATCAGCTCTGGAAACACCATATATTTT.

The chain links TRBV19 to TRBJ1-5; 11 positions agree with TRBD1. This CDR3 has 15 residues. V was pared by 4 bases and J by 6 bases, with 5 bases of the junction left unmatched. CDR1 and CDR2 from the germline V gene are LNHDA and SQIVND (reference sequence). The CDR3 sequence: CASSKGGQGVQPQHF. For the CDR3, the DNA is TGTGCCAGTAGTAAAGGGGGACAGGGGGTTCAGCCCCAGCATTTT.

This clone was detected only once. The chain uses TRBV30 and TRBJ2-1; the D is unclear. V lost 2 bases, J lost 4 bases, and 15 bases lay in between. Germline CDR1 is GTSNPN and CDR2 is SVGIG (reference sequence). The length of the CDR3 is 15 residues. Here the CDR3 DNA reads TGTGCCTGGAGTAAGACGGCTTTGAATTACAATGAGCAGTTCTTC. Residues: CAWSKTALNYNEQFF.

The chain couples TRBV6-5 to TRBJ2-1; 7 nucleotides match TRBD2. CDR1 and CDR2 (germline): MNHEY, SVGAGI. CDR3 length: 14 amino acids. The junction had 4 bases not matched to a gene; V was cut back by 4 bases and J by 4 bases. The CDR3: CASSSGGSYNEQFF. CDR3 in DNA: TGTGCCAGCAGTTCTGGCGGGAGTTACAATGAGCAGTTCTTC.

The chain carries TRBV7-3 and TRBJ2-5; no definite D call. This CDR3 spans 13 amino acids. CDR1 is SGHTA and CDR2 is FQGTGA in the germline V gene. The V end lost 2 bases, the J end lost 5 bases, and 9 bases lay between the germline ends. CDR3 sequence: CASSLDGSETQYF. CDR3 nucleotide sequence: TGTGCCAGCAGCTTAGACGGTTCTGAGACCCAGTACTTC.

The gene calls are TRBV6-5 and TRBJ2-7; 7 nucleotides align to TRBD2. The CDR3 covers 15 residues. The trim removed 5 bases at V and 3 bases at J, leaving 10 bases unmatched. Germline V gene data show CDR1 as MNHEY and CDR2 as SVGAGI. In nucleotides, the CDR3 is TGTGCCAGCAGTCCCCCCCCTGGACTAGGCTACGAGCAGTACTTC. This sequence encodes CASSPPPGLGYEQYF.

J is TRBJ2-3 and V is TRBV7-6; no firm D call. Trimming took off 4 bases at V and 6 bases at J, with 5 bases between the two ends. CDR1 and CDR2 (germline): SGHVS, FNYEAQ. The CDR3 sequence is 11 residues long. The CDR3 is CASSSEDTQYF. In DNA form, the CDR3 reads TGTGCCAGCAGCTCAGAGGATACGCAGTATTTT. Using reference TRBV7-6 and TRBJ2-3 for the parts outside the CDR3, the full variable domain is GAGVSQSPRYKVTKRGQDVALRCDPISGHVSLYWYRQALGQGPEFLTYFNYEAQQDKSGLPNDRFSAERPEGSISTLTIQRTEQRDSAMYRCASSSEDTQYFGPGTRLTVL.

The chain links TRBV23-1 to TRBJ2-7; possibly TRBD1 for D (6 bases). TRBV23-1 is recorded as an ORF, its role being uncertain. Deletions cut 6 bases from V and 6 bases from J, with 18 bases between. The CDR3 totals 14 residues. The CDR3 loop is CASSTGNTGSEQYF. The CDR3 nucleotides are TGCGCCAGCAGCACAGGGAATACAGGGTCCGAGCAGTACTTC.

CDR3 DNA sequence: TGCGCCAGCAGCACTTACGAGCAGTACTTC. This sequence encodes CASSTYEQYF. The chain links TRBV5-1 to TRBJ2-7; D is unclear. Trimming cost V 4 bases and J 4 bases, with 3 bases left between them. Germline values: CDR1 SGHRS, CDR2 YFSETQ. CDR3 length: 10 amino acids.

The genes are TRBV27 and TRBJ2-7; D not certain. V was pared by 7 bases and J by 6 bases, with 16 bases between. CDR3 size: 13 residues. Germline CDR1 and CDR2: MNHEY and SMNVEV (reference sequence). The CDR3 sequence is CASTSPVVGEQYF. In nucleotides, the CDR3 is TGTGCCAGCACCTCACCCGTTGTTGGCGAGCAGTACTTC.

This chain links TRBV30 with TRBJ1-1; TRBD1 matches at 9 bases. Germline V lookup: CDR1 GTSNPN, CDR2 SVGIG (reference sequence). The CDR3 extends over 13 amino acids. The V segment lost 5 bases and the J segment 4 bases; nucleotides outside the gene matches: 5. The CDR3 nucleotides are TGTGCCTGGGAAACAGGGGGCTTCACTGAAGCTTTCTTT. Translated: CAWETGGFTEAFF. The full variable domain, with the rest looked up from reference TRBV30 and TRBJ1-1, is SQTIHQWPATLVQPVGSPLSLECTVEGTSNPNLYWYRQAAGRGLQLLFYSVGIGQISSEVPQNLSASRPQDRQFILSSKKLLLSDSGFYLCAWETGGFTEAFFGQGTRLTVV.

A single count supports this clone. The chain links TRBV7-8 to TRBJ1-4, with TRBD1 matching over 8 bases. The CDR3 is made up of 15 amino acids. Trimming cost V 5 bases and J 3 bases; bases outside gene matches: 5. Per the germline V gene, CDR1 is SGHVS and CDR2 is FQNEAQ. The CDR3 sequence: CASSLDRGPNEKLFF. In nucleotides, the CDR3 is TGTGCCAGCAGCCTAGACAGGGGACCTAATGAAAAACTGTTTTTT.

This sequence joins TRBV18 and TRBJ2-1; 9 bases line up with TRBD2. V shed 3 bases, J shed 7 bases, and the junction held 4 bases outside the gene matches. Germline assignment: CDR1 KGHSH and CDR2 LQKENI. This CDR3 is 14 amino acids long. The CDR3 nucleotides read TGTGCCAGCTCACCGGGACTAGCCCCTAATGAGCAGTTCTTC. This sequence encodes CASSPGLAPNEQFF.